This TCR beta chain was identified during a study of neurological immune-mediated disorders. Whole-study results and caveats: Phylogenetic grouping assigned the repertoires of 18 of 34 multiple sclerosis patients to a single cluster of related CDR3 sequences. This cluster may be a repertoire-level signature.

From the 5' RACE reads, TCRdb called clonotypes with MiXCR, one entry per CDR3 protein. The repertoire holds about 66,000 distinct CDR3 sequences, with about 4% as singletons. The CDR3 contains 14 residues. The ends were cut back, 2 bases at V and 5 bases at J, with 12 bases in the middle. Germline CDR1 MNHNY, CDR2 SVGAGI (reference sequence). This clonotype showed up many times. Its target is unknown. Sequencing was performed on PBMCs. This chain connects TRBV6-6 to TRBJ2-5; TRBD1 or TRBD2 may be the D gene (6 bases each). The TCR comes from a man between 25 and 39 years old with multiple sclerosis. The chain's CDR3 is CASSYRGAEETQYF. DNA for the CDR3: TGTGCCAGCAGTTACAGGGGGGCCGAGGAGACCCAGTACTTC.